This T cell receptor (beta chain) was observed in a study of OX40 agonist ivuxolimab in advanced cancers. Across the study: Patients were treated with intravenous ivuxolimab, dosed at 0.01 to 10 mg/kg and infused every 2 weeks. Partial responses were seen in three patients, one with hepatocellular carcinoma and two with cutaneous melanoma.

Only in-frame clones appear in the TCRdb table, and some are missing; sequencing was by immunoSEQ multiplex PCR. The sample records about 70,000 clones, roughly 90% being singletons. V lost 3 bases, J lost 4 bases, and 16 bases lay in between. The CDR3 totals 15 residues. CDR1 LGHNA and CDR2 YSLEER come from the germline V gene. The J gene is TRBJ2-7, the V gene TRBV4-3, with D perhaps being TRBD1 or TRBD2 (5 bases each). The TCR originated in an adult with an advanced solid tumor such as melanoma, head and neck, liver or kidney cancer. The sample here was CD4+ or CD8+ T cells sorted from blood, taken in a trial of the OX40 agonist ivuxolimab. CDR3 DNA sequence: TGCGCCAGCAGCCATCTCCGGGACCCTATTTACGAGCAGTACTTC. Translation: CASSHLRDPIYEQYF.